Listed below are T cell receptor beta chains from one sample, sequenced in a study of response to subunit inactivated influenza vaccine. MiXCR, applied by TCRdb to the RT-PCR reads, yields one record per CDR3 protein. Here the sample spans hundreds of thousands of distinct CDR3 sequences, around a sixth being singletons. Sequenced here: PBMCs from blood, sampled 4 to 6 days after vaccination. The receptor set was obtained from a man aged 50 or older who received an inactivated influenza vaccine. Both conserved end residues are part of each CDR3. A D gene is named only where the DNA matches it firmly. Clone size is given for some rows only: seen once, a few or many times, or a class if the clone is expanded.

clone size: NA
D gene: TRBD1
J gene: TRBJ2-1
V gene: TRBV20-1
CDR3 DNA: TGCAGTGCTTCTCTGTTGGACAGGGGAAGTGAGCAGTTCTTC
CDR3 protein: CSASLLDRGSEQFF

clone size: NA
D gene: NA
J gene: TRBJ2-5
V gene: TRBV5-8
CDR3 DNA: TGTGCCAGCAGCTTTTTAGGCGGCGAGCAAGAGACCCAGTACTTC
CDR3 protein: CASSFLGGEQETQYF

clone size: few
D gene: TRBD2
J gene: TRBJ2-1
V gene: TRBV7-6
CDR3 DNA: TGTGCCAGCAGCTTGAGGGTAGCGGGCGGGGGAGATGAGCAGTTCTTC
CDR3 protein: CASSLRVAGGGDEQFF

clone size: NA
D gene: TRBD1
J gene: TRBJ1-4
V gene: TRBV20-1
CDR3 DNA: TGCAGTGCTCAAACAGGGGGTAGAGATGAAAAACTGTTTTTT
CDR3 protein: CSAQTGGRDEKLFF

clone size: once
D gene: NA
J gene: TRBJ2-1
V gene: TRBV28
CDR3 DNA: TGTGCCAGCAGTTTAATACGGGAGAGCGATGAGCAGTTCTTC
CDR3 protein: CASSLIRESDEQFF

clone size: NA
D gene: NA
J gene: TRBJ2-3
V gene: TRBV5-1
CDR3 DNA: TGCGCCAGCAGCTTCGCTCGGGGAGACACAGATACGCAGTATTTT
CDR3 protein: CASSFARGDTDTQYF

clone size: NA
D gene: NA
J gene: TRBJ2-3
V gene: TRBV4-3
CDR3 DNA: TGCGCCAGCAGCCAAGAAGTACGGGGCCGGGGAGATACGCAGTATTTT
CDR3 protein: CASSQEVRGRGDTQYF

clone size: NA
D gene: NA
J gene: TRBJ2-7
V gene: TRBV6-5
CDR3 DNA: TGTGCCAGCAGTTACTTTGAATGGTCCTACGAGCAGTACTTC
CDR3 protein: CASSYFEWSYEQYF

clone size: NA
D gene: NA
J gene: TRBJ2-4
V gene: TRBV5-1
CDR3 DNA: TGCGCCAGCAGGGAACAGGGAACTCAGTACTTC
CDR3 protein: CASREQGTQYF

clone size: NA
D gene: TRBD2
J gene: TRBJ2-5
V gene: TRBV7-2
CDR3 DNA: TGTGCCAGCAGCACCCGAGCGGGACAAGAGACCCAGTACTTC
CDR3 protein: CASSTRAGQETQYF

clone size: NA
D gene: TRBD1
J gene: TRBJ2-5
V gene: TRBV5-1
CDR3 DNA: TGCGCCAGCAGCCTCCGGGGACAGGGGGAAGAGACCCAGTACTTC
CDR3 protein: CASSLRGQGEETQYF

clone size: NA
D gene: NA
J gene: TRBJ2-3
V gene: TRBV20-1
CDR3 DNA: TGCAGTGCTAGAGAGGGGTCGCGAGATACGCAGTATTTT
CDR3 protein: CSAREGSRDTQYF

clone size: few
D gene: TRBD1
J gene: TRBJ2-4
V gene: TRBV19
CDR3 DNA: TGTGCCAGTACCCCGACAGGGGGCCCAAACATTCAGTACTTC
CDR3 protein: CASTPTGGPNIQYF

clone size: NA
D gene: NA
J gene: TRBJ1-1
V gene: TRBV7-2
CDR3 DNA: TGTGCCAGCAGCTCCGAGCCACGGAGAAACACTGAAGCTTTCTTT
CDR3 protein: CASSSEPRRNTEAFF

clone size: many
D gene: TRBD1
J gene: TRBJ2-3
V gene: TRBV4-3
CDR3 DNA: TGCGCCAGCAGCCAAGGCGGACAGGCAGATACGCAGTATTTT
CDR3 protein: CASSQGGQADTQYF

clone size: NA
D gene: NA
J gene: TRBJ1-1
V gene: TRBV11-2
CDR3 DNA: TGTGCCAGCAGCCTAAAACTCCGACAGGCCTATTCCATGAACACTGAAGCTTTCTTT
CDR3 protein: CASSLKLRQAYSMNTEAFF

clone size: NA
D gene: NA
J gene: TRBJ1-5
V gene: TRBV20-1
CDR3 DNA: TGCAGTGCTACACACCCGACAGCGTACACCACTCAGCCCCAGCATTTT
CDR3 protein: CSATHPTAYTTQPQHF

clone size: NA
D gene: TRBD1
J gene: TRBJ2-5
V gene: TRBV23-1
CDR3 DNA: TGCGCCAGCAGTCAATCGAGGGACAGGGGGCGGCTTGTAGTAGAGACCCAGTACTTC
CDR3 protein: CASSQSRDRGRLVVETQYF

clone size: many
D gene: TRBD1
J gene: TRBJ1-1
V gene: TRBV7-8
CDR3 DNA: TGTGCCAGCAGCCGCGTCTATTCAGGGGGCACTGAAGCTTTCTTT
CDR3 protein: CASSRVYSGGTEAFF

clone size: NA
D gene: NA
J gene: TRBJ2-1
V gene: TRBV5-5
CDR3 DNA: TGTGCCAGCAGCGAGAGACCCAAAGACAATGAGCAGTTCTTC
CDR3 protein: CASSERPKDNEQFF

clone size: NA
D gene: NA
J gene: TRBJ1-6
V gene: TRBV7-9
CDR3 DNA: TGTGCCAGCAGTTTGGAGGTGACGCATTCACCCCTCCACTTT
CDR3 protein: CASSLEVTHSPLHF

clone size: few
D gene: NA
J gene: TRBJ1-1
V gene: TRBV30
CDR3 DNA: TGTGCCTGGAACCGGGCAGGAGGCACTGAAGCTTTCTTT
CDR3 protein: CAWNRAGGTEAFF

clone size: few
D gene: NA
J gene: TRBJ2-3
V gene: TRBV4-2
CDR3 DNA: TGTGCCAGCAGCCAAGCAGCAACAGATACGCAGTATTTT
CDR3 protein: CASSQAATDTQYF

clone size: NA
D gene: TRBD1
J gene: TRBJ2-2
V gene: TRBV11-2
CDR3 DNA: TGTGCCAGCAGCTTAGAGGGGACAGGGAGAACCGGGGAGCTGTTTTTT
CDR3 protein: CASSLEGTGRTGELFF

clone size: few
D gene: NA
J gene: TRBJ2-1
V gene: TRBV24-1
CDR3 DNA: TGTGCCACCAGTGATGTAACCACCGGGACGGATTCCTACAATGAGCAGTTCTTC
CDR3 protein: CATSDVTTGTDSYNEQFF

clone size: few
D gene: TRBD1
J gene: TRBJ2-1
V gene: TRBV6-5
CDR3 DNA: TGTGCCAGCAGTTACTCGACAGGGGACAATGAGCAGTTCTTC
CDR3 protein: CASSYSTGDNEQFF

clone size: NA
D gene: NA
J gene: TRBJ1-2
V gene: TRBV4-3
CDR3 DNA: TGCGCCAGCAGCCAAGAGGATCGTGGCTACACCTTC
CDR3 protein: CASSQEDRGYTF

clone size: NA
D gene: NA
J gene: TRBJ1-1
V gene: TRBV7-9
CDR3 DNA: TGTGCCACCAGCTTAGACGGGGGACGGACTGAAGCTTTCTTT
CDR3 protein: CATSLDGGRTEAFF

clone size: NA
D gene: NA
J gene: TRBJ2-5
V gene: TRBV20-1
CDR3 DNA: TGCAGTGCTAGATCGGGCGGCCTTGGGAGAGAGACCCAGTACTTC
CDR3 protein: CSARSGGLGRETQYF

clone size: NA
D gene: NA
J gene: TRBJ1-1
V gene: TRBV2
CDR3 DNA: TGTGCCAGCGGCCTTGATATTACCGGAGCTTTCTTT
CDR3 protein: CASGLDITGAFF

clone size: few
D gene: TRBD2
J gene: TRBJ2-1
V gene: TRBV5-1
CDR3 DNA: TGCGCCAGCAGCTTTCGGTCTAGCGGGGGTGTTGAGCAGTTCTTC
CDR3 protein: CASSFRSSGGVEQFF

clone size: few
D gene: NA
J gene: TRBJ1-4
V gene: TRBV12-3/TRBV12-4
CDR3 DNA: TGTGCCAGCAGTTTAGGGCCCCCTGTTAATGAAAAACTGTTTTTT
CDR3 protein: CASSLGPPVNEKLFF

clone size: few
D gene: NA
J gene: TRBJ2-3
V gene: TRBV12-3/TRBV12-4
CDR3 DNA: TGTGCCAGCAGTCGGGGACGGTTCACAGATACGCAGTATTTT
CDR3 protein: CASSRGRFTDTQYF

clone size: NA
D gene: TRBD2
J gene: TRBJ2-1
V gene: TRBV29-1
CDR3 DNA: TGCAGCGTTGAAGCCGGGACTAGCGGGAGTATCCACAATGAGCAGTTCTTC
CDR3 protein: CSVEAGTSGSIHNEQFF

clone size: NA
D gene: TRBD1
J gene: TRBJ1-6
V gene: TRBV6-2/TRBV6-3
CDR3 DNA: TGTGCCAGCAGCCACAGGGGTTCCAATTCACCCCTCCACTTT
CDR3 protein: CASSHRGSNSPLHF

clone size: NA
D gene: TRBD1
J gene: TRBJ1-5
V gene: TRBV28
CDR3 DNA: TGTGCCAGCACAGCATGGGACAGGAGACTTATGTCCCAGCATTTT
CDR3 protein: CASTAWDRRLMSQHF

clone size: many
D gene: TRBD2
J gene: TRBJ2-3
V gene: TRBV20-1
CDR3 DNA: TGCAGTGTCATCCTAGCGGACAGCACAGATACGCAGTATTTT
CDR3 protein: CSVILADSTDTQYF

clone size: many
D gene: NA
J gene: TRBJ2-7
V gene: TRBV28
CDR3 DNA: TGTGCCAGCAGTTTATACCTGGGGGGAAGCTCCTACGAGCAGTACTTC
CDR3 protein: CASSLYLGGSSYEQYF

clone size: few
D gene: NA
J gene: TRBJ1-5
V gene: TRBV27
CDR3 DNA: TGTGCCAGCAGTTTCCCATCTTCGTCTAGCAATCAGCCCCAGCATTTT
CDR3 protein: CASSFPSSSSNQPQHF

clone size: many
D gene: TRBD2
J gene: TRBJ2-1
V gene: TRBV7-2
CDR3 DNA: TGTGCCAGCAGCTTACGGCTAGCGGGAGACCCTAACAATGAGCAGTTCTTC
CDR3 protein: CASSLRLAGDPNNEQFF

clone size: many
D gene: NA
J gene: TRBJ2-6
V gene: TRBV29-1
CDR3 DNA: TGCAGCGTTGATCCTGGGGCCAACGTCCTGACTTTC
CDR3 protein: CSVDPGANVLTF

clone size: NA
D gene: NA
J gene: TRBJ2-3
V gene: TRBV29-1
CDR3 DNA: TGCAGCGCGAAGACTAGCACAGATACGCAGTATTTT
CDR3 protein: CSAKTSTDTQYF

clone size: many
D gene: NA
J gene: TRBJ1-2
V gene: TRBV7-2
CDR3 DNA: TGTGCCAGCAGCGAACAGCAGGGTAACTATGGCTACACCTTC
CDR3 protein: CASSEQQGNYGYTF

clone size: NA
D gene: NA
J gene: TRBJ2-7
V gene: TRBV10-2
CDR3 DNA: TGCGCCAGCAGCTTTGGAGGGGGGGTTTGGAACGAGCAGTACTTC
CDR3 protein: CASSFGGGVWNEQYF

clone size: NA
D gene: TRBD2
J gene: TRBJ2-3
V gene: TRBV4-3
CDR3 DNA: TGCGCCAGCAGCCAAGACCCCCAAAGCGGGAGAGGGGATACGCAGTATTTT
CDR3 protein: CASSQDPQSGRGDTQYF

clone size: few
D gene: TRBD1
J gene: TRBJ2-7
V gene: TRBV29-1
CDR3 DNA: TGCAGCGCCAAGACAGGGAGCTCCTACGAGCAGTACTTC
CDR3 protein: CSAKTGSSYEQYF

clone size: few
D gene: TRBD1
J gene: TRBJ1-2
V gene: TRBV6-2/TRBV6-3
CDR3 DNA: TGTGCCAGCAGTTCGAGACAGGGAGGCAAATGGGGCTTGGCTAACTATGGCTACACCTTC
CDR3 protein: CASSSRQGGKWGLANYGYTF

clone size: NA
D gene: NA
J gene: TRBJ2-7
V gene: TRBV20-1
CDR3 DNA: TGCAGTGCTAGATATGGGGGGTACGAGCAGTACTTC
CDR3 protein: CSARYGGYEQYF

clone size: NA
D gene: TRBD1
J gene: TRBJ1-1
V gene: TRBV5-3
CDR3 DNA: TGTGCCACCTCGACCGGGACAGGGACAGCGAACACTGAAGCTTTCTTT
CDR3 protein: CATSTGTGTANTEAFF

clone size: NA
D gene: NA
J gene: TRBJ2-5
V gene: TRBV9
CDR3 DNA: TGTGCCAGCAGCGTAGGCGGCAGGGAGACCCAGTACTTC
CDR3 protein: CASSVGGRETQYF

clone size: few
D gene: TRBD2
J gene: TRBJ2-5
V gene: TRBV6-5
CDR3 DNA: TGTGCCAGCAGTTACGCCCTAGCGGGAGCTTCGGAGACCCAGTACTTC
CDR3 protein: CASSYALAGASETQYF

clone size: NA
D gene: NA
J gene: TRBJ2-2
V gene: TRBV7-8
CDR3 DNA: TGTGCCAGCAGCTTAAGTAGGACGTCGAACACCGGGGAGCTGTTTTTT
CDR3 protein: CASSLSRTSNTGELFF

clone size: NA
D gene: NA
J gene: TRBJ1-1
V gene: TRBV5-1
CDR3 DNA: TGCGCCAGCAGCTTGCCGGGGGTGAACACTGAAGCTTTCTTT
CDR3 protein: CASSLPGVNTEAFF